The sequence of this T cell receptor (beta chain) was determined in a study of radiation and T cells in renal cell carcinoma. As concerns this clone: The antigen remains undetermined.

The sample's time point: blood 4 weeks post-SBRT, at nephrectomy. Treatment reported: 15 Gy SBRT to primary tumor, nephrectomy 4 weeks later. Radiation-treated patients gave blood at baseline, week 2 and week 4. The patient's renal cell carcinoma had clear cell pathology. General study results and limits: Top tumor clonotypes rose in blood 2 weeks post-radiation, then contracted.

The method was immunoSEQ multiplex PCR; TCRdb's version includes in-frame clones alone and lacks a portion of them. The profile covers some 150,000 clones, with about 86% appearing a single time and under 20% taken by the ten largest. In germline, CDR1 is SEHNR, CDR2 FQNEAQ (reference sequence). This CDR3 contains 15 residues. The J segment lost 6 bases and the V segment lost 10 bases, leaving 17 bases of the junction unmatched. The clonotype originates from a woman aged 45-59 years with renal cell carcinoma. Specimen: blood, collected from a patient whose treatment included radiotherapy and nephrectomy. The chain joins TRBV7-9 to TRBJ2-7; 8 bases align to TRBD2. The CDR3 spells CATVVGVAGPSEQYF. The DNA of the CDR3 is TGTGCCACCGTTGTGGGGGTAGCGGGACCTTCCGAGCAGTACTTC. Using reference TRBV7-9 and TRBJ2-7 for the parts outside the CDR3, the full variable domain is DTGVSQNPRHKITKRGQNVTFRCDPISEHNRLYWYRQTLGQGPEFLTYFQNEAQLEKSRLLSDRFSAERPKGSFSTLEIQRTEQGDSAMYLCATVVGVAGPSEQYFGPGTRLTVT.